Listed below are T cell receptor beta chains from one sample, sequenced in a study of vaccination effects on CD4 cells after COVID-19. Their antigens are not known. Clones were read by immunoSEQ multiplex PCR, and TCRdb kept only the in-frame ones, dropping some. Of around 26,000 clones listed, 65% to 80% are singletons. The sample here was CD4+ T cells from PBMCs cultured without peptide, taken before COVID-19 vaccination. These receptors all stem from a human donor who received a COVID-19 vaccine. CDR3s include the opening cysteine and the closing phenylalanine or tryptophan. The D gene is left open where the match is weak. Size tells how often a clone was seen (once, few, many) or the class of an expanded clone, and some rows leave it out.

D: TRBD1; size: -; J: TRBJ1-1; V: TRBV6-5; length: 11; DNA: TGTGCCAGCAGTCAGGGGGTGAAAGCTTTCTTT; CDR3: CASSQGVKAFF
D: TRBD2; size: -; J: TRBJ2-3; V: TRBV5-1; length: 16; DNA: TGCGCCAGCAGCCAAAGCGGGGGGGTTAGCACAGATACGCAGTATTTT; CDR3: CASSQSGGVSTDTQYF
D: TRBD1; size: -; J: TRBJ1-2; V: TRBV23-1; length: 17; DNA: TGCGCCAGCAGTCGACAGGGGACATCCCCCAATAACTATGGCTACACCTTC; CDR3: CASSRQGTSPNNYGYTF
D: TRBD2; size: -; J: TRBJ2-7; V: TRBV6-2/TRBV6-3; length: 15; DNA: TGTGCCAGCAGTTTCAAAGCGGGAGGCTCCTACGAGCAGTACTTC; CDR3: CASSFKAGGSYEQYF
D: TRBD1; size: -; J: TRBJ1-1; V: TRBV9; length: 16; DNA: TGTGCCAGCAGCGCCGGGACAGGGAATTGGAGGACTGAAGCTTTCTTT; CDR3: CASSAGTGNWRTEAFF
D: TRBD2; size: once; J: TRBJ2-7; V: TRBV7-9; length: 19; DNA: TGTGCCAGCAGCCCCTCGCCAGGACTAGCGGGAGGGCTTCCCTACGAGCAGTACTTC; CDR3: CASSPSPGLAGGLPYEQYF
D: -; size: once; J: TRBJ2-1; V: TRBV10-3; length: 16; DNA: TGTGCCATCAGTGAGCCCGGGGCAGGGGAGGGCAATGAGCAGTTCTTC; CDR3: CAISEPGAGEGNEQFF
D: -; size: -; J: TRBJ2-1; V: TRBV23-1; length: 12; DNA: TGCGCCAGCAGTCCCTATGGCAATGAGCAGTTCTTC; CDR3: CASSPYGNEQFF
D: -; size: -; J: TRBJ2-1; V: TRBV27; length: 17; DNA: TGTGCCAGCAGCCTTATCCCAAGGACAGACCTCCACAATGAGCAGTTCTTC; CDR3: CASSLIPRTDLHNEQFF
D: -; size: few; J: TRBJ1-6; V: TRBV2; length: 12; DNA: TGTGCCAGCAGTGAACGGGTCAGCTCCCTCCACTTT; CDR3: CASSERVSSLHF
D: -; size: -; J: TRBJ1-3; V: TRBV29-1; length: 15; DNA: TGCAGCGTTGTGGAAAGGGCCAGCTCTGGAAACACCATATATTTT; CDR3: CSVVERASSGNTIYF
D: -; size: -; J: TRBJ2-5; V: TRBV18; length: 13; DNA: TGTGCCAGCTCACCACGTCGCCAAGAGACCCAGTACTTC; CDR3: CASSPRRQETQYF
D: -; size: few; J: TRBJ1-2; V: TRBV2; length: 12; DNA: TGTGCCAGCAGTAGGGACGTTGATGGCTACACCTTC; CDR3: CASSRDVDGYTF
D: -; size: few; J: TRBJ1-1; V: TRBV6-4; length: 14; DNA: TGTGCCAGCAGTGTTGAGGGGCCGGGCACTGAAGCTTTCTTT; CDR3: CASSVEGPGTEAFF
D: -; size: -; J: TRBJ2-2; V: TRBV19; length: 15; DNA: TGTGCCAGTAGTCCCCACCGGGGGAACACCGGGGAGCTGTTTTTT; CDR3: CASSPHRGNTGELFF
D: -; size: -; J: TRBJ2-3; V: TRBV5-4; length: 13; DNA: TGTGCCAGCAGCTTGAAGTACACAGATACGCAGTATTTT; CDR3: CASSLKYTDTQYF
D: -; size: -; J: TRBJ1-4; V: TRBV5-1; length: 13; DNA: TGCGCCAGCAGCTTACAGGAGGGTGAAAAACTGTTTTTT; CDR3: CASSLQEGEKLFF
D: -; size: -; J: TRBJ2-7; V: TRBV29-1; length: 14; DNA: TGCAGCGTCGCAGGGATTCTCAACTCCTACGAGCAGTACTTC; CDR3: CSVAGILNSYEQYF
D: -; size: -; J: TRBJ2-3; V: TRBV6-6; length: 15; DNA: TGTGCCAGCAGTTACGGGGGAGTTGTAGCAGATACGCAGTATTTT; CDR3: CASSYGGVVADTQYF
D: -; size: -; J: TRBJ2-5; V: TRBV14; length: 15; DNA: TGTGCCAGCAGCCAAGTGGGGCGGAACCAAGAGACCCAGTACTTC; CDR3: CASSQVGRNQETQYF
D: TRBD1; size: -; J: TRBJ1-4; V: TRBV7-2; length: 15; DNA: TGTGCCAGCAGCCCCAGGGGGATGGCTAATGAAAAACTGTTTTTT; CDR3: CASSPRGMANEKLFF
D: TRBD2; size: -; J: TRBJ2-7; V: TRBV7-6; length: 16; DNA: TGTGCCAGCAGCTTAGGGAGCGGGAGGGTCTCCTACGAGCAGTACTTC; CDR3: CASSLGSGRVSYEQYF
D: TRBD2; size: -; J: TRBJ2-7; V: TRBV27; length: 15; DNA: TGTGCCAGCAGTTTTCTAGCGGGGGGTCAAAGGGAGCAGTACTTC; CDR3: CASSFLAGGQREQYF
D: -; size: -; J: TRBJ2-5; V: TRBV11-2; length: 12; DNA: TGTGCCAGCAGCCACCGAGGCAGCGGCCAGTACTTC; CDR3: CASSHRGSGQYF
D: TRBD2; size: few; J: TRBJ2-2; V: TRBV25-1; length: 15; DNA: TGTGCCAGCAGTCTTAGCGGGGCAAACACCGGGGAGCTGTTTTTT; CDR3: CASSLSGANTGELFF
D: TRBD2; size: -; J: TRBJ2-1; V: TRBV7-3; length: 16; DNA: TGTGCCAGCAGCCCGGGGGCTAGCGGGGGGCTGAATGAGCAGTTCTTC; CDR3: CASSPGASGGLNEQFF
D: -; size: -; J: TRBJ2-1; V: TRBV28; length: 15; DNA: TGTGCCAGCAGTATCCCAGGGGAAAGAATCAATGAGCAGTTCTTC; CDR3: CASSIPGERINEQFF
D: -; size: -; J: TRBJ2-2; V: TRBV11-2; length: 13; DNA: TGTGCCAGCAGCTTAAGGGGGGCCGGGGAGCTGTTTTTT; CDR3: CASSLRGAGELFF
D: -; size: -; J: TRBJ2-7; V: TRBV6-5; length: 14; DNA: TGTGCCAGCAGTTACTCGAATAGAGCCTACGAGCAGTACTTC; CDR3: CASSYSNRAYEQYF
D: -; size: -; J: TRBJ2-7; V: TRBV7-9; length: 14; DNA: TGTGCCAGCACCCCGGACGGTAGCTCCTACGAGCAGTACTTC; CDR3: CASTPDGSSYEQYF
D: TRBD1; size: -; J: TRBJ2-1; V: TRBV5-1; length: 16; DNA: TGCGCCAGCAGCTTGGATGAAGGGGGCCCTTACAATGAGCAGTTCTTC; CDR3: CASSLDEGGPYNEQFF